The 8 T cell receptor beta chains presented below share a single source sample, sequenced in a study of blood T cells in healthy people across ages. A sample-barcoded 5' primer and a J-beta primer mix were used in a second PCR of about 7 to 12 cycles. TCRdb reprocessed the 5' RACE reads via MiXCR and lists one record per CDR3 protein. The table has 800,000 or so distinct CDR3 sequences, about 25% seen once. Another study also made use of these data, one on T cells of mothers and their children.

The source material was blood. The origin of the receptors is a boy younger than 18 in good health.

This clonotype was counted only a few times. The gene calls are TRBV6-4 and TRBJ2-4, with 7 positions matching TRBD2. The V segment lost 8 bases and the J segment 7 bases; nucleotides outside the gene matches: 29. Looked up from germline, CDR1 is MRHNA and CDR2 is SNTAGT. This CDR3 region has 20 residues. The DNA for the CDR3 is TGTGCCAGCCACGCCCCCACTACTACTAGCGCACTCCCCAGCATTAACATTCAGTACTTC. It encodes CASHAPTTTSALPSINIQYF.

In its sample, this clonotype was seen a few times. The V gene is TRBV7-2, the J gene TRBJ1-1; TRBD1 aligns across 8 bases. The CDR3 sequence is 14 residues long. CDR1 and CDR2 from the germline V gene are SGHTA and FQGNSA. Unmatched junction bases numbered 2, after V lost 1 base and J lost 4 bases. CDR3 region: CASSLGGQGTEAFF. In nucleotides, the CDR3 is TGTGCCAGCAGCTTAGGAGGACAGGGCACTGAAGCTTTCTTT.

This clonotype has a handful of counts. V gene TRBV6-5 combines with J gene TRBJ1-1; no clear D. The CDR3 is 15 residues long. The V end was cut by 2 bases, the J end by 4 bases, with 14 bases between. Germline V gene lookup returns CDR1 MNHEY and CDR2 SVGAGI. DNA for the CDR3: TGTGCCAGCAGTTACCCGGACGGCTTACGCACTGAAGCTTTCTTT. Residues: CASSYPDGLRTEAFF.

This clonotype was detected only a few times. The chain joins TRBV5-1 to TRBJ2-1, with 8 nucleotides matching TRBD1. The CDR3 contains 15 residues. V was pared by 5 bases and J by 1 base, with 5 bases of the junction left unmatched. Germline CDR1 reads SGHRS; CDR2 reads YFSETQ. The DNA for the CDR3 is TGCGCCAGCAGGCCTACAGGGGGGTCCTACAATGAGCAGTTCTTC. This sequence encodes CASRPTGGSYNEQFF. Filled out from reference TRBV5-1 and TRBJ2-1, the complete variable domain reads KAGVTQTPRYLIKTRGQQVTLSCSPISGHRSVSWYQQTPGQGLQFLFEYFSETQRNKGNFPGRFSGRQFSNSRSEMNVSTLELGDSALYLCASRPTGGSYNEQFFGPGTRLTVL.

Ten or more counts support this clonotype. The chain is built from TRBV27 and TRBJ2-1, with TRBD1 identical over 10 bases. J lost 4 bases, V lost 5 bases, and 8 bases had no gene match. Looked up from germline, CDR1 is MNHEY and CDR2 is SMNVEV (reference sequence). The CDR3 is 16 amino acids. In DNA form, the CDR3 reads TGTGCCAGCAGTCCGGGGACAGGGGAGTCTTACAATGAGCAGTTCTTC. Its protein product is CASSPGTGESYNEQFF.

The chain uses TRBV6-5 and TRBJ2-5, with D possibly TRBD1 on 5 matching bases. The germline CDR1 and CDR2 sequences are MNHEY and SVGAGI. V was clipped by 2 bases and J by 4 bases, with 11 bases between them. This CDR3 has 14 residues. CDR3 DNA: TGTGCCAGCAGTTACAAGGGGTATTTAGAGACCCAGTACTTC. Its translation: CASSYKGYLETQYF.

V is TRBV7-2 and J is TRBJ2-7; 7 bases align to TRBD1. The CDR3 has 15 residues. V shed 2 bases and J 3 bases; nucleotides not matched to a gene: 7. CDR1 is SGHTA, CDR2 FQGNSA, per germline. The CDR3 nucleotides read TGTGCCAGCAGCTTATTGAGGGACAGCTTCTACGAGCAGTACTTC. It specifies CASSLLRDSFYEQYF.

This clonotype has a handful of counts. The CDR3 reads CSASGTHPSDEKLFF. In DNA form, the CDR3 reads TGCAGTGCTAGCGGGACCCACCCTTCGGATGAAAAACTGTTTTTT. The chain uses TRBV20-1 and TRBJ1-4, with a weak D call TRBD1 (5 bases). Germline lookup yields CDR1 DFQATT and CDR2 SNEGSKA (reference sequence). The CDR3 runs to 15 residues. Between the trimmed V and J ends, which lost 3 bases and 6 bases, there was a span of 17 bases.